This passage covers 7 T cell receptor beta chains from one sample sequenced in a study of T cell changes during pregnancy in multiple sclerosis. Sequencing was performed with immunoSEQ multiplex PCR; in TCRdb, only in-frame clones are kept and a portion is missing. Of about 18,000 clones in the sample, approximately 90% were seen once. Sequenced material: CD4+ T cells from peripheral blood mononuclear cells, taken in the first trimester of pregnancy. The receptors shown here come from a female donor in good health, enrolled as a control in a pregnancy study.

The chain couples TRBV27 to TRBJ2-7, with 8 bases aligning to TRBD1. There are 12 residues in the CDR3. Germline loops: CDR1 MNHEY, CDR2 SMNVEV (reference sequence). V shed 6 bases, J shed 7 bases, and the junction held 5 bases outside the gene matches. The CDR3 region has the DNA TGTGCCAGCAGACGCGGACAGGGAGAGCAGTACTTC. The encoded protein is CASRRGQGEQYF.

On this clone itself: The sample contains more than one DNA sequence encoding this CDR3. The V and J genes are TRBV7-9 and TRBJ2-7, with 7 bases identical to TRBD1. V trimming: 1 base; J trimming: 0 bases; junction bases outside the gene matches: 3. The germline V gene has CDR1 SEHNR and CDR2 FQNEAQ (reference sequence). There are 15 residues in the CDR3. The CDR3 DNA reads as TGTGCCAGCAGCTTAGGACAGGGAAGCTCCTACGAGCAGTACTTC. Translated, it gives CASSLGQGSSYEQYF.

V and J are TRBV5-1 and TRBJ2-7; 8 bases match TRBD1. V dropped 0 bases and J dropped 5; count of bases not matched to a gene: 1. The CDR3 length is 13 residues. CDR1 is SGHRS and CDR2 is YFSETQ in the germline V gene. CDR3 protein: CASSLGTGHEQYF. In DNA, the CDR3 is TGCGCCAGCAGCTTGGGGACAGGGCACGAGCAGTACTTC.

The chain joins TRBV19 to TRBJ2-3; 9 bases are shared with TRBD2. The CDR3 totals 15 residues. V lost 5 bases to trimming and J lost 0 bases; unmatched junction nucleotides: 3. CDR1 is LNHDA and CDR2 is SQIVND in the germline V gene (reference sequence). CDR3: CASSLLAGSTDTQYF. DNA for the CDR3: TGTGCCAGTAGTTTGCTAGCGGGGAGCACAGATACGCAGTATTTT.

The chain recombines TRBV4-3 with TRBJ2-1; 7 nucleotides agree with TRBD2. J lost 4 bases, V lost 1 base, and 4 bases had no gene match. Looked up from germline, CDR1 is LGHNA and CDR2 is YSLEER. CDR3 length: 15 residues. The CDR3 is CASSQGLAAYNEQFF. CDR3 DNA: TGCGCCAGCAGCCAAGGGCTAGCGGCATACAATGAGCAGTTCTTC.

The V and J genes are TRBV2 and TRBJ2-7; TRBD2 is a possible D gene (5 bases). Trimming took 7 bases from V and 2 from J, leaving 15 bases between them. Germline V CDR1 and CDR2: SNHLY, FYNNEI. The CDR3 has 14 amino acids. The CDR3 here is CASMVPSPPYEQYF. The CDR3, as DNA: TGTGCCAGCATGGTGCCTAGCCCTCCCTACGAGCAGTACTTC.

The V gene is TRBV6-1, the J gene TRBJ2-1; the match to TRBD2 covers 14 bases. The CDR3 consists of 18 residues. Germline CDR1 and CDR2: MNHNS and SASEGT. The junction had 11 bases not matched to a gene; V was cut back by 3 bases and J by 7 bases. CDR3 bases: TGTGCCAGCAGTGACCCGACTAGCGGGAGGGCGTTGAGAAATGAGCAGTTCTTC. Its protein is CASSDPTSGRALRNEQFF.